The 31 T cell receptor beta chains below come from one sample, sequenced in a study of cytomegalovirus exposure and HLA in healthy donors. The PCR had 60 Vbeta and 13 Jbeta primers. Produced via immunoSEQ multiplex PCR; TCRdb's table is partial and in-frame only. The table records around 110,000 clones, under 85% of them present only once. The specimen was PBMCs. The receptor set was obtained from a male donor in good health and CMV-seronegative.

The chain couples TRBV18 to TRBJ2-1, with 12 nucleotides matching TRBD2. CDR3 length: 16 amino acids. The germline V gene encodes CDR1 KGHSH and CDR2 LQKENI. J was trimmed by 6 bases and V by 3 bases; bases with no gene match: 6. The CDR3 DNA reads as TGTGCCAGCTCACCTCTATCTAGCGGGAGGGCCAATGAGCAGTTCTTC. It yields the protein CASSPLSSGRANEQFF.

The chain carries TRBV18 and TRBJ2-3; TRBD2 aligns across 11 bases. The CDR3 sequence is 14 residues long. The germline V gene encodes CDR1 KGHSH and CDR2 LQKENI. J was trimmed by 5 bases and V by 3 bases; bases with no gene match: 1. The CDR3 nucleotides read TGTGCCAGCTCACCCGGGACTAGCGGAGATACGCAGTATTTT. Translating gives CASSPGTSGDTQYF.

This chain uses TRBV10-3 with TRBJ2-7; D might be TRBD1 (5 bases). The CDR3 length is 11 residues. Germline V gives CDR1 ENHRY, CDR2 SYGVKD. CDR3 nucleotides: TGTGCGGGTGGGCAGGGCTACGAGCAGTACTTC. Protein product: CAGGQGYEQYF.

The rearrangement links TRBV30 to TRBJ1-5; 8 bases line up with TRBD1. Germline V gene lookup returns CDR1 GTSNPN and CDR2 SVGIG (reference sequence). The CDR3 consists of 19 residues. V lost 0 bases, J lost 0 bases, and 13 bases stayed unmatched. The DNA of the CDR3 is TGTGCCTGGAGTGTACGGGGTCAGGGGGCCTCTTATAGCAATCAGCCCCAGCATTTT. It translates to CAWSVRGQGASYSNQPQHF. The variable domain in full, with the rest retrieved from reference TRBV30 and TRBJ1-5, is SQTIHQWPATLVQPVGSPLSLECTVEGTSNPNLYWYRQAAGRGLQLLFYSVGIGQISSEVPQNLSASRPQDRQFILSSKKLLLSDSGFYLCAWSVRGQGASYSNQPQHFGDGTRLSIL.

The chain is built from TRBV29-1 and TRBJ2-5; no clear D. The DNA matches TRBJ2-7 better at its end, which makes the J call doubtful. This CDR3 has 13 residues. Germline CDR1 is SQVTM and CDR2 is ANQGSEA. The CDR3, as DNA: TGCAGCGTTGAAGGTCTAGTTGGGTACGAGCAGTACTTC. Protein: CSVEGLVGYEQYF.

CDR3 sequence reads: CASSREGRGTEAFF. The CDR3 nucleotides read TGTGCCAGCAGCCGGGAGGGGAGAGGGACTGAAGCTTTCTTT. The V and J genes are TRBV5-4 and TRBJ1-1; D might be TRBD1 (5 bases). Deletions cut 4 bases from V and 5 bases from J, with 15 bases between. CDR1 is SGHNT, CDR2 YYREEE, per germline (reference sequence). CDR3 size: 14 residues.

The genes are TRBV7-9 and TRBJ2-7; the match to TRBD2 covers 7 bases. CDR1 and CDR2 from the germline V gene are SEHNR and FQNEAQ (reference sequence). This CDR3 region has 15 residues. V was clipped by 4 bases and J by 4 bases; unmatched bases: 10. CDR3 bases: TGTGCCAGCAGCTCCCCGTCGGGAGGCAAGTACGAGCAGTACTTC. Protein product: CASSSPSGGKYEQYF.

CDR3 sequence reads: CASSVAGVYNEQFF. CDR3 nucleotides: TGTGCCAGCAGCGTAGCCGGGGTCTACAATGAGCAGTTCTTC. J is TRBJ2-1 and V is TRBV9; TRBD2 might be the D (5 bases). The CDR3 covers 14 residues. From germline, CDR1 is SGDLS and CDR2 YYNGEE. V lost 0 bases to trimming and J lost 3 bases, with 7 bases between them. Full variable domain (missing parts from reference TRBV9 and TRBJ2-1): DSGVTQTPKHLITATGQRVTLRCSPRSGDLSVYWYQQSLDQGLQFLIQYYNGEERAKGNILERFSAQQFPDLHSELNLSSLELGDSALYFCASSVAGVYNEQFFGPGTRLTVL.

The gene calls are TRBV5-1 and TRBJ2-1, with 7 bases aligning to TRBD1. This CDR3 is built from 14 residues. Germline V lookup: CDR1 SGHRS, CDR2 YFSETQ. The junction had 6 bases not matched to a gene; V was cut back by 9 bases and J by 0 bases. CDR3 DNA: TGCGCCACCAGGACAGGTTACTCCTACAATGAGCAGTTCTTC. Its protein product is CATRTGYSYNEQFF.

The chain carries TRBV18 and TRBJ2-6; D is ambiguous. The CDR3 is 15 residues long. Germline CDR1 KGHSH, CDR2 LQKENI. V gave up 1 base and J gave up 1 base, with 5 bases separating them. CDR3 sequence reads: CASSPQRSGANVLTF. In nucleotides, the CDR3 is TGTGCCAGCTCACCACAACGGTCTGGGGCCAACGTCCTGACTTTC.

This chain connects TRBV14 to TRBJ2-3; D remains ambiguous. CDR1 is SGHDN and CDR2 is FVKESK in the germline V gene. The germline V and J ends were trimmed by 0 bases and 5 bases, with 9 bases remaining between them. CDR3 length equals 14 residues. The CDR3 loop is CASSQDLSVDTQYF. The DNA for the CDR3 is TGTGCCAGCAGCCAAGATCTAAGCGTAGATACGCAGTATTTT.

The chain is built from TRBV5-1 and TRBJ2-7; 13 bases align to TRBD2. V trimming: 4 bases; J trimming: 0 bases; junction bases outside the gene matches: 4. The CDR3 has 16 amino acids. CDR1 is SGHRS and CDR2 is YFSETQ in the germline V gene. This chain's CDR3 is CASSPWTSGSSYEQYF. The CDR3 DNA is TGCGCCAGCAGCCCGTGGACTAGCGGGAGCTCCTACGAGCAGTACTTC.

This clone was detected only a few times. The CDR3: CASYKGLAALETQYF. In DNA, the CDR3 is TGTGCCAGCTATAAAGGGCTAGCGGCTTTAGAGACCCAGTACTTC. The chain carries TRBV6-5 and TRBJ2-5, with 7 bases matching TRBD2. The V segment lost 8 bases and the J segment 4 bases; nucleotides outside the gene matches: 13. The CDR3 runs 15 residues. The germline V gene has CDR1 MNHEY and CDR2 SVGAGI.

CDR3 sequence: CASSQDRAGEQFF. The CDR3, as DNA: TGTGCCAGCAGCCAAGATAGGGCGGGTGAGCAGTTCTTC. The chain recombines TRBV14 with TRBJ2-1; a possible D gene is TRBD2 (5 bases). The CDR3 contains 13 residues. Germline CDR1 and CDR2: SGHDN and FVKESK. The germline V and J ends were trimmed by 0 bases and 9 bases, with 9 bases remaining between them.

V is TRBV5-1 and J is TRBJ2-1; TRBD1 matches at 8 bases. V lost 4 bases and J lost 11; bases outside the gene matches: 5. The CDR3 has 12 amino acids. In germline, CDR1 is SGHRS, CDR2 YFSETQ. The CDR3 DNA follows: TGCGCCAGCAGCACTGGACAGGGACAGCAGTTCTTC. It encodes CASSTGQGQQFF.

The CDR3 coding sequence is TGTGCCAGCAGCCCGCGAGCTTTAATAGCGGGAGATACGCAGTATTTT. It specifies CASSPRALIAGDTQYF. V is TRBV7-9 and J is TRBJ2-3, with 7 bases aligning to TRBD2. This CDR3 is 16 amino acids long. V lost 5 bases and J lost 5; bases outside the gene matches: 13. Germline values: CDR1 SEHNR, CDR2 FQNEAQ (reference sequence).

This chain uses TRBV6-1 with TRBJ2-2; 10 bases are a match to TRBD2. CDR1 is MNHNS, CDR2 SASEGT, per germline. J lost 9 bases, V lost 2 bases, and 9 bases had no gene match. The CDR3 loop spans 16 amino acids. The CDR3 sequence: CASSENHLAGARELFF. The CDR3 bases are TGTGCCAGCAGTGAAAATCATCTAGCGGGAGCCCGGGAGCTGTTTTTT.

The chain has TRBV9 and TRBJ1-4, with D possibly being TRBD1 (5 bases). Per germline, CDR1 SGDLS and CDR2 YYNGEE. The V and J ends lost 4 bases and 3 bases respectively, with 10 bases between them. This CDR3 region has 14 residues. CDR3 sequence (DNA): TGTGCCAGCAGCCTCAGACAGTCTAATGAAAAACTGTTTTTT. It yields the protein CASSLRQSNEKLFF.

J is TRBJ2-5 and V is TRBV28; 9 bases agree with TRBD1. The CDR3 length is 15 residues. Germline values: CDR1 MDHEN, CDR2 SYDVKM. V dropped 6 bases and J dropped 3; count of bases not matched to a gene: 8. Here the CDR3 DNA reads TGTGCCAGCAGCCCCACCGGGACAGGGAAAGAGACCCAGTACTTC. This sequence encodes CASSPTGTGKETQYF. The full variable domain, with the rest looked up from reference TRBV28 and TRBJ2-5, is DVKVTQSSRYLVKRTGEKVFLECVQDMDHENMFWYRQDPGLGLRLIYFSYDVKMKEKGDIPEGYSVSREKKERFSLILESASTNQTSMYLCASSPTGTGKETQYFGPGTRLLVL.

This clone was seen a handful of times. The chain is built from TRBV5-8 and TRBJ2-4; a possible D gene is TRBD1 (5 bases). V was cut by 4 bases and J by 1 base, with 9 bases left in between. Germline CDR1 is SGHTS and CDR2 is YDEGEE. This CDR3 comprises 14 residues. The CDR3 sequence: CASSKGVAKNIQYF. CDR3 in DNA: TGTGCCAGCAGCAAAGGGGTGGCCAAAAACATTCAGTACTTC.

The gene calls are TRBV27 and TRBJ2-5; TRBD1 matches 11 bases. This CDR3 contains 16 residues. Per the germline V gene, CDR1 is MNHEY and CDR2 is SMNVEV (reference sequence). With V trimmed by 3 bases and J by 3 bases, 6 bases remained unmatched. The CDR3 protein is CASSFTGTGGEETQYF. In nucleotides, the CDR3 is TGTGCCAGCAGTTTTACCGGGACAGGGGGGGAAGAGACCCAGTACTTC.

V gene TRBV2 combines with J gene TRBJ2-7; a weak D match, TRBD1 (6 bases). The CDR3 spans 13 residues. V dropped 6 bases and J dropped 7 bases, with 16 bases sitting between them. The V gene's germline CDR1 is SNHLY and CDR2 FYNNEI. The CDR3, as DNA: TGTGCCAGCAGCCTGGACAGCTACGGGGAGCAGTACTTC. Translating gives CASSLDSYGEQYF. Using reference TRBV2 and TRBJ2-7 for the parts outside the CDR3, the full variable domain is EPEVTQTPSHQVTQMGQEVILRCVPISNHLYFYWYRQILGQKVEFLVSFYNNEISEKSEIFDDQFSVERPDGSNFTLKIRSTKLEDSAMYFCASSLDSYGEQYFGPGTRLTVT.

This chain links TRBV28 with TRBJ2-7; perhaps TRBD1 as D (7 bases). The V end lost 1 base, the J end lost 2 bases, and 12 bases lay between the germline ends. This CDR3 is built from 15 residues. CDR1 and CDR2 from the germline V gene are MDHEN and SYDVKM. CDR3 nucleotide sequence: TGTGCCAGCAGTTTATACTCCAGGGGGGCCTACGAGCAGTACTTC. It specifies CASSLYSRGAYEQYF.

The J gene is TRBJ2-7, the V gene TRBV6-5; 7 bases are a match to TRBD1. Per germline, CDR1 MNHEY and CDR2 SVGAGI. The length of the CDR3 is 14 residues. The V segment lost 3 bases and the J segment 0 bases; nucleotides outside the gene matches: 2. For the CDR3, the DNA is TGTGCCAGCAGTTATAGGACAGGCTCCTACGAGCAGTACTTC. It translates to CASSYRTGSYEQYF.

V gene TRBV6-4 combines with J gene TRBJ2-6; D gene ambiguous. Germline V gene lookup returns CDR1 MRHNA and CDR2 SNTAGT. V was clipped by 6 bases and J by 12 bases, with 15 bases between them. This CDR3 comprises 13 residues. This CDR3 is CASSQERASVLTF. The CDR3 region has the DNA TGTGCCAGCAGCCAGGAAAGAGCTTCCGTCCTGACTTTC.

This chain connects TRBV15 to TRBJ2-1; tentative D call: TRBD2 (5 bases). Germline V gene data show CDR1 as LNHNV and CDR2 as YYDKDF (reference sequence). Trimming removed 0 bases from V and 7 bases from J, with 19 bases in between. This CDR3 comprises 17 residues. CDR3 DNA sequence: TGTGCCACCAGCAGAGATCGGTTGGGAGCGAACGCTAATGAGCAGTTCTTC. The encoded protein is CATSRDRLGANANEQFF.

For this clone: This sample includes further DNA sequences coding for the same CDR3. This sequence joins TRBV27 and TRBJ1-5, with D uncertain. V was shortened by 1 base and J by 2 bases, with 6 bases between the two germline ends. CDR3 length: 14 amino acids. Germline loops: CDR1 MNHEY, CDR2 SMNVEV (reference sequence). CDR3 nucleotides: TGTGCCAGCAGTTTATTCTCAGGCAATCAGCCCCAGCATTTT. Residues: CASSLFSGNQPQHF.

The chain recombines TRBV6-5 with TRBJ1-5; a possible D gene is TRBD1 (6 bases). This CDR3 has 15 amino acids. CDR1 and CDR2 from the germline V gene are MNHEY and SVGAGI. With 2 bases removed from V and 2 bases from J, the gap between germline ends came to 10 bases. CDR3 protein: CASSYRRGGNQPQHF. In nucleotides, the CDR3 is TGTGCCAGCAGTTACCGCAGGGGTGGCAATCAGCCCCAGCATTTT.

CDR3 residues: CASRGTGVHSNQPQHF. The CDR3 nucleotides read TGTGCCAGCAGAGGGACAGGGGTCCATAGCAATCAGCCCCAGCATTTT. The chain has TRBV28 and TRBJ1-5; 10 bases line up with TRBD1. Trimming removed 6 bases from V and 0 bases from J; junction bases left unmatched: 5. From germline, CDR1 is MDHEN and CDR2 SYDVKM. The CDR3 loop spans 16 amino acids. The entire variable domain, with the rest obtained from reference TRBV28 and TRBJ1-5, is as follows: DVKVTQSSRYLVKRTGEKVFLECVQDMDHENMFWYRQDPGLGLRLIYFSYDVKMKEKGDIPEGYSVSREKKERFSLILESASTNQTSMYLCASRGTGVHSNQPQHFGDGTRLSIL.

The table lists this clone with a few counts. This chain connects TRBV6-6 to TRBJ2-5; D is possibly TRBD1 (6 bases). Germline CDR1 MNHNY, CDR2 SVGAGI (reference sequence). The CDR3 is 12 residues long. The V gene lost 6 bases and the J gene lost 5 bases, with 10 bases spanning the gap. CDR3 sequence reads: CASRDSLETQYF. The DNA for the CDR3 is TGTGCCAGCAGGGACAGTCTGGAGACCCAGTACTTC.

This clone occurred a few times. The chain carries TRBV2 and TRBJ2-7, with 12 bases aligning to TRBD1. Trimming removed 9 bases from V and 3 bases from J; junction bases left unmatched: 6. The germline CDR1 and CDR2 sequences are SNHLY and FYNNEI. The length of the CDR3 is 14 residues. The CDR3 DNA sequence: TGTGCCAGTACGGGACAGGGGGCGGACTACGAGCAGTACTTC. Translating it yields CASTGQGADYEQYF.